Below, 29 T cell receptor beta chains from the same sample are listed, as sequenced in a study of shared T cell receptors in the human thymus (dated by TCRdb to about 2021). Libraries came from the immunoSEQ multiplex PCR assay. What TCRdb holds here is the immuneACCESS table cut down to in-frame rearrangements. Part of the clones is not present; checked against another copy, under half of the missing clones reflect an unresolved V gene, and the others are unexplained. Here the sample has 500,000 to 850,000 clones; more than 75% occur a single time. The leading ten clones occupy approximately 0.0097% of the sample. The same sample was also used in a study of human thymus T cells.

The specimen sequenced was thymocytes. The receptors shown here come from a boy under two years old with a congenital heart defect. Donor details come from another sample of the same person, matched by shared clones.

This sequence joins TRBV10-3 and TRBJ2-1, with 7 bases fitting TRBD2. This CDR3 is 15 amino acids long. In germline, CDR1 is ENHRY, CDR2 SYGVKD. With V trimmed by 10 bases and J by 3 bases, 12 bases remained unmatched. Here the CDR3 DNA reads TGTGCCACCCGAGGAGGGGCGGGAGACTACAATGAGCAGTTCTTC. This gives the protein CATRGGAGDYNEQFF.

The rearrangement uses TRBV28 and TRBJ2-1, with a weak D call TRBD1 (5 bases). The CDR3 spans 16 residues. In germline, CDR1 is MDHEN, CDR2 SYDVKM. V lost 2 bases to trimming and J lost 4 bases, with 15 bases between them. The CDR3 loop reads CASSLKGPVGYNEQFF. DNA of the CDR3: TGTGCCAGCAGTTTAAAGGGGCCAGTTGGTTACAATGAGCAGTTCTTC.

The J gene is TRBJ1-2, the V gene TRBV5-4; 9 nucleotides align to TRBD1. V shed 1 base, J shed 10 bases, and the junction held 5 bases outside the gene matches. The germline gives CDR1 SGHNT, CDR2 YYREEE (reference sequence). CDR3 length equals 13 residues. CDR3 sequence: CASSLRQGGIYTF. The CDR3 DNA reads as TGTGCCAGCAGCTTGCGACAGGGGGGTATCTACACCTTC.

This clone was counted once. The CDR3: CAWSGIGAYEQYF. The CDR3 region has the DNA TGTGCCTGGAGTGGAATCGGTGCCTACGAGCAGTACTTC. V is TRBV30 and J is TRBJ2-7; D is uncertain. Germline V gives CDR1 GTSNPN, CDR2 SVGIG (reference sequence). This CDR3 has 13 amino acids. V shed 1 base and J shed 2 bases, with 9 bases lying between them.

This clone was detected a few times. This CDR3 is CASSLGQGDYGYTF. CDR3 nucleotides: TGTGCCAGTTCCTTGGGACAGGGGGACTATGGCTACACCTTC. This sequence joins TRBV19 and TRBJ1-2; 11 nucleotides align to TRBD1. Germline V gene lookup returns CDR1 LNHDA and CDR2 SQIVND (reference sequence). The CDR3 has 14 residues. V gave up 8 bases and J gave up 3 bases; unmatched junction bases: 5. Based on the CDR3 plus reference TRBV19 and TRBJ1-2, the full variable domain is DGGITQSPKYLFRKEGQNVTLSCEQNLNHDAMYWYRQDPGQGLRLIYYSQIVNDFQKGDIAEGYSVSREKKESFPLTVTSAQKNPTAFYLCASSLGQGDYGYTFGSGTRLTVV.

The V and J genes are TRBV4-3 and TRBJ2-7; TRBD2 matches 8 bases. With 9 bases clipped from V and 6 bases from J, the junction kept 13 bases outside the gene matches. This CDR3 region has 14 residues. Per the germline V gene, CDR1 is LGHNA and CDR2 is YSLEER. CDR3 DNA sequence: TGCGCCAGTCGGCCGGGACTAGGGTCACGCGAGCAGTACTTC. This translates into CASRPGLGSREQYF.

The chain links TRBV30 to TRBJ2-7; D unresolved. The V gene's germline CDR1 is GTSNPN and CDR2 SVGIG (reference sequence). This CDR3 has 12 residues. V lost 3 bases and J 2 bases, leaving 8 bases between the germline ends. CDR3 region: CAWRSRAYEQYF. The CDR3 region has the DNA TGTGCCTGGAGATCCCGGGCCTACGAGCAGTACTTC. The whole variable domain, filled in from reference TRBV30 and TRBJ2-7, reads SQTIHQWPATLVQPVGSPLSLECTVEGTSNPNLYWYRQAAGRGLQLLFYSVGIGQISSEVPQNLSASRPQDRQFILSSKKLLLSDSGFYLCAWRSRAYEQYFGPGTRLTVT.

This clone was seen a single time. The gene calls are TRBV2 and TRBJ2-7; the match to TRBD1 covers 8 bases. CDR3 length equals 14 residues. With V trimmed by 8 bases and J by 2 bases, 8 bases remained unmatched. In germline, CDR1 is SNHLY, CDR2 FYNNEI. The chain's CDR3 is CASDRDRRTYEQYF. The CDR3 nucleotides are TGTGCCAGCGACCGGGACAGGAGGACCTACGAGCAGTACTTC.

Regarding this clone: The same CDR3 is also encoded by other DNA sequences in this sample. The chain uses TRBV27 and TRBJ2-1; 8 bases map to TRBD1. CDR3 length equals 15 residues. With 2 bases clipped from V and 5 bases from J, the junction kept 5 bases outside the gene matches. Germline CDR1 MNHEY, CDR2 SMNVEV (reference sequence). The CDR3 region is CASSLGQGGDNEQFF. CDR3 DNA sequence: TGTGCCAGCAGTTTAGGACAGGGTGGGGACAATGAGCAGTTCTTC.

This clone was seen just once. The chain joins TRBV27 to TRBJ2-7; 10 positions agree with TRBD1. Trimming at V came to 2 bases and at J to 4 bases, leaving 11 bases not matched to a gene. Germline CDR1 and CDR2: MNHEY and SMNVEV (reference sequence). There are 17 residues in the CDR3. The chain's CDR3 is CASSLLGTGEQEYEQYF. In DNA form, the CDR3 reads TGTGCCAGCAGTTTACTCGGGACAGGGGAGCAGGAGTACGAGCAGTACTTC.

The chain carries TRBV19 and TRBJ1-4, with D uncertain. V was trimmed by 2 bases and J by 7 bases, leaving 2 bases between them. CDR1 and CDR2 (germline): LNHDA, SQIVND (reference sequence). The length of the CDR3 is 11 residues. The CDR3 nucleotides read TGTGCCAGTAGTATACTTGAAAAACTGTTTTTT. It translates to CASSILEKLFF.

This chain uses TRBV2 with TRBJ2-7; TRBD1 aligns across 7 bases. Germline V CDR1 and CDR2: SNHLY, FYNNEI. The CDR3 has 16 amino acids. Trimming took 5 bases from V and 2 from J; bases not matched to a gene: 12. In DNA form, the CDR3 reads TGTGCCAGCAGTTCGATAACGGGACAGCAGACCTACGAGCAGTACTTC. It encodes CASSSITGQQTYEQYF.

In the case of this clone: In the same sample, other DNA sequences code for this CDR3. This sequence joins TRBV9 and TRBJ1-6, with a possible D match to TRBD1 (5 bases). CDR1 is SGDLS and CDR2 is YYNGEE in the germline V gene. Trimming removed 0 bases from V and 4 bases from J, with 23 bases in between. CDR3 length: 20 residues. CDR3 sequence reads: CASSVEEFGQAGRYNSPLHF. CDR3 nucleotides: TGTGCCAGCAGCGTAGAGGAATTCGGTCAGGCAGGGCGTTATAATTCACCCCTCCACTTT. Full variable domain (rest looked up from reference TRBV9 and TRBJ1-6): DSGVTQTPKHLITATGQRVTLRCSPRSGDLSVYWYQQSLDQGLQFLIQYYNGEERAKGNILERFSAQQFPDLHSELNLSSLELGDSALYFCASSVEEFGQAGRYNSPLHFGNGTRLTVT.

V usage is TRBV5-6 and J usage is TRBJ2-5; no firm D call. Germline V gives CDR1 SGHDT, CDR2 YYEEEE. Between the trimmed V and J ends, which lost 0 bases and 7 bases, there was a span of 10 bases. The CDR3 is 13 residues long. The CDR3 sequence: CASSLDVRRTQYF. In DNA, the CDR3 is TGTGCCAGCAGCTTGGATGTCCGTCGGACCCAGTACTTC.

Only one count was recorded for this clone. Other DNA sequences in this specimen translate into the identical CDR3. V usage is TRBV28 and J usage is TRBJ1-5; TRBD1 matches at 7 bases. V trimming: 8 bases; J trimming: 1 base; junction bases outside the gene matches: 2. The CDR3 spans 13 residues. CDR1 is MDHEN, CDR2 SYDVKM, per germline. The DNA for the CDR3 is TGTGCCAGCGACAGGGTAAGCAATCAGCCCCAGCATTTT. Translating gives CASDRVSNQPQHF.

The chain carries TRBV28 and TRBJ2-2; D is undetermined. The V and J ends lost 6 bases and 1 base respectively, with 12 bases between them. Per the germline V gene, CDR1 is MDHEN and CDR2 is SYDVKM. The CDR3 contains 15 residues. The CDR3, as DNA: TGTGCCAGCAGCGAAATCATCAGGAACACCGGGGAGCTGTTTTTT. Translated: CASSEIIRNTGELFF.

Here the CDR3 reads CASSSPLTGGNTGELFF. Written as DNA, the CDR3 is TGCGCCAGCAGCTCCCCCCTGACAGGGGGTAACACCGGGGAGCTGTTTTTT. The chain links TRBV5-1 to TRBJ2-2, with TRBD1 matching 9 bases. In germline, CDR1 is SGHRS, CDR2 YFSETQ. With V trimmed by 3 bases and J by 2 bases, 8 bases remained unmatched. This CDR3 is 17 amino acids long. The whole variable domain, filled in from reference TRBV5-1 and TRBJ2-2, reads KAGVTQTPRYLIKTRGQQVTLSCSPISGHRSVSWYQQTPGQGLQFLFEYFSETQRNKGNFPGRFSGRQFSNSRSEMNVSTLELGDSALYLCASSSPLTGGNTGELFFGEGSRLTVL.

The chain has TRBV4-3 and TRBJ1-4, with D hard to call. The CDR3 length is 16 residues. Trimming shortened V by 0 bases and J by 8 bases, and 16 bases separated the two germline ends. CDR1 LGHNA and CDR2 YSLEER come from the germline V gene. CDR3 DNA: TGCGCCAGCAGCCAAGATATCGACCGGAGTAGGGAAAAACTGTTTTTT. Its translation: CASSQDIDRSREKLFF.

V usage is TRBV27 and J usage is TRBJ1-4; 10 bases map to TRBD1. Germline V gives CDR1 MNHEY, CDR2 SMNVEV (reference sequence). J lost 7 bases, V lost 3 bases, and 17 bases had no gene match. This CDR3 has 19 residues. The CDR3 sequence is CASSLGTGAHKPLFEKLFF. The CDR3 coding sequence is TGTGCCAGCAGTTTGGGGACAGGGGCCCATAAGCCCCTTTTTGAAAAACTGTTTTTT.

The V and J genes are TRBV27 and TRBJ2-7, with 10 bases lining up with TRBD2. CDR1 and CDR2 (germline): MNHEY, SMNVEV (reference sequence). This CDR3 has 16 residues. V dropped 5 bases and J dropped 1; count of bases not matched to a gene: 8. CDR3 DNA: TGTGCCAGCAGTACTAGCGGGGAGCACCCGTCCTACGAGCAGTACTTC. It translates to CASSTSGEHPSYEQYF.

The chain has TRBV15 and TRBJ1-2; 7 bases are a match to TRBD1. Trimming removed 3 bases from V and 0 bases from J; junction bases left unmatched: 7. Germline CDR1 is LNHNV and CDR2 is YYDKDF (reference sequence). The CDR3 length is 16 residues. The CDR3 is CATSSRQGVTNYGYTF. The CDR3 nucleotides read TGTGCCACCAGCAGTAGGCAGGGGGTTACTAACTATGGCTACACCTTC.

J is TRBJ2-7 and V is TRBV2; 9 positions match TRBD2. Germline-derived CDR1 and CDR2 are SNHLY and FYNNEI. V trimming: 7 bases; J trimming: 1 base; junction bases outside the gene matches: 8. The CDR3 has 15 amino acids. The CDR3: CASTEGGRGSYEQYF. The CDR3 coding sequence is TGTGCCAGCACGGAGGGCGGGAGGGGGTCCTACGAGCAGTACTTC.

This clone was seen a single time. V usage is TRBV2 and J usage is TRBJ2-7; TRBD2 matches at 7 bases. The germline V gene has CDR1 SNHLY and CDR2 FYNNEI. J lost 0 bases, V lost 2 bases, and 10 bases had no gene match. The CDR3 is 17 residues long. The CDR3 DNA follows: TGTGCCAGCAGTGAATTCGCGGGGCGGGAGAGCTCCTACGAGCAGTACTTC. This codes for CASSEFAGRESSYEQYF.

The CDR3 protein is CAIRRQGGYTF. In DNA, the CDR3 is TGTGCCATCAGGCGACAGGGTGGCTACACCTTC. The chain couples TRBV10-3 to TRBJ1-2; 7 positions match TRBD1. Germline trimming cut 6 bases from V and 7 bases from J; bases unmatched to any gene: 2. CDR3 size: 11 residues. Looked up from germline, CDR1 is ENHRY and CDR2 is SYGVKD.

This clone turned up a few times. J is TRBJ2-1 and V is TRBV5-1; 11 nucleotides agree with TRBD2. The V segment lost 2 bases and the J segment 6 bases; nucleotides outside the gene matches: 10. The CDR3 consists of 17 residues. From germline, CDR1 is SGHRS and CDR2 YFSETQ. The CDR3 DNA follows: TGCGCCAGCAGCTTCTCTCTTACTAGCGGGAGTCCCAATGAGCAGTTCTTC. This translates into CASSFSLTSGSPNEQFF.

The DNA for the CDR3 is TGTGCCAGCACCCCGAACAGGGGAGGTATCACTGAAGCTTTCTTT. Amino acids: CASTPNRGGITEAFF. This rearrangement joins TRBV27 to TRBJ1-1; 7 nucleotides agree with TRBD1. The trim removed 7 bases at V and 4 bases at J, leaving 12 bases unmatched. The CDR3 has 15 amino acids. Germline loops: CDR1 MNHEY, CDR2 SMNVEV (reference sequence).

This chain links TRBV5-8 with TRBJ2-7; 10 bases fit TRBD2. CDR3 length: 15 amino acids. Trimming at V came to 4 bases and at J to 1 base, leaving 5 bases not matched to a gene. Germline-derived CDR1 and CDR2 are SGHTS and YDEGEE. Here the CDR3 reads CASSTPSGRSYEQYF. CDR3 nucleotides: TGTGCCAGCAGCACGCCTAGCGGGAGATCCTACGAGCAGTACTTC.

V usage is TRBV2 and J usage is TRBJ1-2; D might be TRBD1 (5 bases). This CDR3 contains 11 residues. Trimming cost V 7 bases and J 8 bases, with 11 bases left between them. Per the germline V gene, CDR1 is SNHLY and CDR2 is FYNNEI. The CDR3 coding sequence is TGTGCCAGCACTCCGACAGACGGCTACACCTTC. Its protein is CASTPTDGYTF.

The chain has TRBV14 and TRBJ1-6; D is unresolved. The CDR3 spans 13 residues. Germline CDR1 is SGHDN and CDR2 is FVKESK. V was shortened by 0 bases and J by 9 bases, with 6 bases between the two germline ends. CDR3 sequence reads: CASSQDVSSPLHF. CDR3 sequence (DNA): TGTGCCAGCAGCCAAGATGTGAGTTCACCCCTCCACTTT. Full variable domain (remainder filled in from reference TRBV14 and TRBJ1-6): EAGVTQFPSHSVIEKGQTVTLRCDPISGHDNLYWYRRVMGKEIKFLLHFVKESKQDESGMPNNRFLAERTGGTYSTLKVQPAELEDSGVYFCASSQDVSSPLHFGNGTRLTVT.